This passage covers 28 T cell receptor beta chains from one sample sequenced in a study of T cells after yellow fever vaccination. Via MiXCR, TCRdb re-called the 5' RACE reads, giving one row per CDR3 protein. The sample holds under 550,000 distinct CDR3 sequences, 21% seen once. The sequences come from PBMCs, collected roughly 20 days after the first yellow fever vaccination. The source of these receptors is a man younger than 30 who received the YFV17D yellow fever vaccine.

There are a few counts of this clonotype. At one end the junction does not follow the germline gene, possibly because of a read error. This chain links TRBV6-2 or TRBV6-3 with TRBJ1-1; 9 bases are shared with TRBD1. There are 15 residues in the CDR3. Per the germline V gene, CDR1 is MNHEY and CDR2 is SVGEGT. CDR3 bases: TGCGCCAGCAGCCTACAGGGGGCTATGAACACTGAAGCTTTCTTT. Protein product: CASSLQGAMNTEAFF.

This clonotype was detected only a few times. The chain carries TRBV27 and TRBJ2-2, with TRBD2 as a possible D gene (6 bases). V was clipped by 10 bases and J by 5 bases, with 11 bases between them. Germline V CDR1 and CDR2: MNHEY, SMNVEV (reference sequence). This CDR3 is built from 12 residues. CDR3 residues: CATQAGTGELFF. The DNA for the CDR3 is TGTGCCACCCAGGCGGGAACCGGGGAGCTGTTTTTT.

This clonotype occurred many times. J is TRBJ2-2 and V is TRBV6-2 or TRBV6-3; tentatively, D is TRBD1 (5 bases). This CDR3 comprises 17 residues. The V and J ends lost 7 bases and 4 bases respectively, with 22 bases between them. In germline, CDR1 is MNHEY, CDR2 SVGEGT. The CDR3 spells CASIKSRRVGRTGELFF. CDR3 DNA sequence: TGTGCCAGCATCAAAAGCCGCCGGGTGGGGCGCACCGGGGAGCTGTTTTTT.

In this sample, this clonotype turned up a few times. The rearrangement uses TRBV20-1 and TRBJ2-1; 7 nucleotides align to TRBD1. Trimming took 4 bases from V and 8 from J; bases not matched to a gene: 2. CDR3 size: 11 residues. CDR1 is DFQATT, CDR2 SNEGSKA, per germline (reference sequence). For the CDR3, the DNA is TGCAGTGCTACCGACAGGGATGAGCAGTTCTTC. It translates to CSATDRDEQFF.

The chain joins TRBV20-1 to TRBJ2-7, with TRBD1 as a possible D gene (7 bases). Trimming shortened V by 5 bases and J by 5 bases, and 19 bases separated the two germline ends. This CDR3 comprises 14 residues. The V gene's germline CDR1 is DFQATT and CDR2 SNEGSKA (reference sequence). The CDR3 is CSAGGTDPDNEQYF. CDR3 nucleotides: TGCAGTGCTGGGGGGACAGACCCTGATAACGAGCAGTACTTC.

The gene calls are TRBV24-1 and TRBJ1-1; D gene ambiguous. The V and J ends lost 7 bases and 0 bases respectively, with 17 bases between them. Germline CDR1 reads KGHDR; CDR2 reads SFDVKD. This CDR3 has 16 residues. The CDR3, as DNA: TGTGCCACCAGGACACGTTTGCCGTCCCTGAACACTGAAGCTTTCTTT. This codes for CATRTRLPSLNTEAFF.

CDR3 nucleotide sequence: TGTGCCAGCAGCGAAGGACAGGGTAGAGGCGAGCAGTACGTC. It translates to CASSEGQGRGEQYV. The rearrangement uses TRBV5-5 and TRBJ2-7; 8 positions agree with TRBD1. Germline V lookup: CDR1 SGHKS, CDR2 YYEKEE (reference sequence). J lost 6 bases, V lost 4 bases, and 9 bases had no gene match. The CDR3 length is 14 residues.

V usage is TRBV5-5 and J usage is TRBJ2-3; unclear D gene. Trimming took 0 bases from V and 0 from J, leaving 8 bases between them. The CDR3 is made up of 15 amino acids. Germline CDR1 SGHKS, CDR2 YYEKEE (reference sequence). CDR3 in amino acids: CASSLEFASTDTQYF. CDR3 bases: TGTGCCAGCAGCTTGGAGTTTGCAAGCACAGATACGCAGTATTTT.

The chain has TRBV11-2 and TRBJ1-1; 7 nucleotides align to TRBD1. The CDR3 consists of 14 residues. V trimming: 3 bases; J trimming: 3 bases; junction bases outside the gene matches: 4. CDR1 and CDR2 (germline): SGHAT, FQNNGV. In DNA form, the CDR3 reads TGTGCCAGCAGCTTGGCGGGACAGTACACTGAAGCTTTCTTT. It translates to CASSLAGQYTEAFF.

This clonotype was counted between two and nine times. J is TRBJ1-4 and V is TRBV6-1; D unresolved. V lost 6 bases and J 2 bases, leaving 10 bases between the germline ends. The CDR3 extends over 14 amino acids. CDR1 MNHNS and CDR2 SASEGT come from the germline V gene. The CDR3 protein is CASRKISTNEKLFF. The DNA for the CDR3 is TGTGCCAGCAGGAAAATTTCTACTAATGAAAAACTGTTTTTT.

The chain carries TRBV2 and TRBJ1-4; D is unresolved. This CDR3 spans 15 amino acids. Trimming took off 4 bases at V and 5 bases at J, with 14 bases between the two ends. Germline V gives CDR1 SNHLY, CDR2 FYNNEI. The CDR3 DNA follows: TGTGCCAGCAGTGCCCCCGGGCTCGCAAATGAAAAACTGTTTTTT. Amino acids: CASSAPGLANEKLFF.

Of note for this clonotype: The junction departs from germline at one end; a sequencing error may be responsible. V is TRBV7-7 and J is TRBJ2-5; 9 bases align to TRBD2. CDR1 and CDR2 (germline): SSHAT, FNYEAQ (reference sequence). The CDR3 is made up of 15 amino acids. Here the CDR3 DNA reads TGTGCTAGCAGCTTGACTAGCGGACCACAAGAGACCCAGTACTTC. This translates into CASSLTSGPQETQYF.

The genes are TRBV5-1 and TRBJ2-5; tentatively, D is TRBD1 (5 bases). V was shortened by 0 bases and J by 5 bases, with 11 bases between the two germline ends. Germline CDR1 and CDR2: SGHRS and YFSETQ. The CDR3 contains 14 residues. CDR3 DNA sequence: TGCGCCAGCAGCTTGGACAGGTCGTCGGAGACCCAGTACTTC. Amino acids: CASSLDRSSETQYF.

The sample holds a few counts of this clonotype. The CDR3 is CASSFVGSRSSYNEQFF. Here the CDR3 DNA reads TGTGCCAGCAGCTTTGTGGGTAGCAGGAGCTCCTACAATGAGCAGTTCTTC. The chain joins TRBV7-3 to TRBJ2-1; D unresolved. V shed 3 bases and J shed 0 bases, with 15 bases lying between them. The CDR3 has 17 residues. Looked up from germline, CDR1 is SGHTA and CDR2 is FQGTGA. The full variable domain, completed using reference TRBV7-3 and TRBJ2-1, is GAGVSQTPSNKVTEKGKYVELRCDPISGHTALYWYRQSLGQGPEFLIYFQGTGAADDSGLPNDRFFAVRPEGSVSTLKIQRTERGDSAVYLCASSFVGSRSSYNEQFFGPGTRLTVL.

This clonotype has just a few counts. The V and J genes are TRBV3-1 and TRBJ1-5; D ambiguous. This CDR3 is built from 14 residues. From germline, CDR1 is LGHDT and CDR2 YNNKEL (reference sequence). V was shortened by 6 bases and J by 2 bases, with 11 bases between the two germline ends. The CDR3 is CASSLGAGNQPQHF. The CDR3 bases are TGTGCCAGCAGTTTGGGCGCAGGCAATCAGCCCCAGCATTTT.

The V and J genes are TRBV10-3 and TRBJ1-2; TRBD1 is a possible D gene (6 bases). Trimming pared 8 bases from V and 4 bases from J, leaving 38 bases between. The CDR3 loop spans 21 amino acids. Germline V lookup: CDR1 ENHRY, CDR2 SYGVKD. The CDR3 loop is CAILGTPDSGSGIKDSYGYTF. The CDR3 nucleotides read TGTGCCATCTTGGGGACACCGGATTCGGGAAGTGGGATTAAGGACTCCTATGGCTACACCTTC.

The chain is built from TRBV7-9 and TRBJ2-4; a weak D match, TRBD1 (5 bases). The CDR3 consists of 17 residues. V was pared by 5 bases and J by 6 bases, with 23 bases between. Germline values: CDR1 SEHNR, CDR2 FQNEAQ (reference sequence). The CDR3 region has the DNA TGTGCCAGCAGCCAGCTGCCGCGTCCAGGGCTGGGAAACATTCAGTACTTC. This codes for CASSQLPRPGLGNIQYF.

This clonotype was observed a few times. J is TRBJ1-1 and V is TRBV5-1; TRBD1 is a possible D gene (5 bases). Between the trimmed V and J ends, which lost 2 bases and 1 base, there was a span of 15 bases. The germline V gene has CDR1 SGHRS and CDR2 YFSETQ. The CDR3 contains 16 residues. The CDR3 DNA sequence: TGCGCCAGCAGCTTCAATTGGGGCGAGCAGAACACTGAAGCTTTCTTT. This gives the protein CASSFNWGEQNTEAFF.

The rearrangement uses TRBV6-5 and TRBJ2-1; possibly TRBD2 for D (6 bases). Germline V gives CDR1 MNHEY, CDR2 SVGAGI. This CDR3 comprises 14 residues. Trimming left V 4 bases short and J 8 bases short, with 15 bases between. The CDR3 region is CASSFGTYKDEQFF. CDR3 coding DNA: TGTGCCAGCAGTTTCGGGACTTATAAGGATGAGCAGTTCTTC.

The gene calls are TRBV12-3 or TRBV12-4 and TRBJ2-1; a weak D match, TRBD2 (5 bases). The V end lost 8 bases, the J end lost 8 bases, and 13 bases lay between the germline ends. The CDR3 totals 12 residues. CDR3 loop: CASSERRDEQFF. CDR3 DNA: TGTGCCAGCTCTGAGAGGCGGGATGAGCAGTTCTTC.

The gene calls are TRBV14 and TRBJ2-5; 9 nucleotides match TRBD2. The CDR3 contains 20 residues. CDR1 is SGHDN, CDR2 FVKESK, per germline. With 0 bases clipped from V and 4 bases from J, the junction kept 18 bases outside the gene matches. CDR3: CASSQESALWRGGLGETQYF. CDR3 DNA: TGTGCCAGCAGCCAAGAATCGGCCTTGTGGCGGGGGGGCCTCGGAGAGACCCAGTACTTC.

This clonotype showed up just a few times. The chain is built from TRBV27 and TRBJ2-7, with TRBD1 matching over 7 bases. Germline trimming cut 2 bases from V and 2 bases from J; bases unmatched to any gene: 3. This CDR3 is 14 amino acids long. Germline lookup yields CDR1 MNHEY and CDR2 SMNVEV (reference sequence). DNA for the CDR3: TGTGCCAGCAGTTTAGGGACAGACACCTACGAGCAGTACTTC. Protein product: CASSLGTDTYEQYF.

The chain carries TRBV6-2 or TRBV6-3 and TRBJ2-3; 7 bases are shared with TRBD1. This CDR3 region has 13 residues. J lost 4 bases, V lost 10 bases, and 8 bases had no gene match. Germline-derived CDR1 and CDR2 are MNHEY and SVGEGT. The CDR3 DNA follows: TGTGCCACCCGGATCCAGGGGGCAGATACGCAGTATTTT. Encoded protein: CATRIQGADTQYF.

The chain has TRBV5-1 and TRBJ1-1; 11 bases fit TRBD1. The V gene end was trimmed by 5 bases and the J gene end by 5 bases; junction bases not matched to a gene: 5. The CDR3 length is 14 residues. Germline V gives CDR1 SGHRS, CDR2 YFSETQ. CDR3 in amino acids: CASRSGTGGTEAFF. CDR3 bases: TGCGCCAGCAGATCCGGGACAGGGGGTACTGAAGCTTTCTTT.

This clonotype was seen more than once but under ten times. The genes are TRBV28 and TRBJ1-2; D remains unclear. Germline assignment: CDR1 MDHEN and CDR2 SYDVKM. The CDR3 covers 13 residues. Trimming pared 5 bases from V and 2 bases from J, leaving 9 bases between. DNA of the CDR3: TGTGCCAGCAGTCAACCCCCGAACTATGGCTACACCTTC. This translates into CASSQPPNYGYTF.

The chain uses TRBV20-1 and TRBJ2-7, with 11 bases that match TRBD2. J gave up 9 bases and V 5 bases, and 6 bases lay outside the gene matches. The germline gives CDR1 DFQATT, CDR2 SNEGSKA (reference sequence). The CDR3 loop spans 12 amino acids. The CDR3 region has the DNA TGCAGTGCTCCGGCTAGCGGGGGGCCGCAGTACTTC. It yields the protein CSAPASGGPQYF.

V and J are TRBV6-6 and TRBJ2-5, with D unresolved. The length of the CDR3 is 12 residues. The germline V gene has CDR1 MNHNY and CDR2 SVGAGI (reference sequence). Trimming shortened V by 7 bases and J by 0 bases, and 6 bases separated the two germline ends. CDR3 coding DNA: TGTGCCAGCAAAGACAACCAAGAGACCCAGTACTTC. Translated, it gives CASKDNQETQYF.

The V gene is TRBV4-1, the J gene TRBJ2-1; 9 bases align to TRBD1. There are 17 residues in the CDR3. The V segment lost 4 bases and the J segment 0 bases; nucleotides outside the gene matches: 7. Germline loops: CDR1 MGHRA, CDR2 YSYEKL. The CDR3 sequence: CASSPTGTGISYNEQFF. CDR3 coding DNA: TGCGCCAGCAGCCCCACCGGGACAGGGATCTCCTACAATGAGCAGTTCTTC.